This T cell receptor beta chain came from a study of blood T cells in healthy people across ages. The CDR3 is made up of 14 amino acids. Germline V gene sequence: CDR1 LNHNV, CDR2 YYDKDF (reference sequence). The V end was cut by 3 bases, the J end by 5 bases, with 11 bases between. Every sample yielded at least 6.5 million isolated PBMCs. Next came a second PCR, run for about 7 to 12 cycles, which used a sample-barcoded 5' primer along with a J-beta primer mix. Carrying 12 random nucleotides, a template-switch adaptor labeled each individual cDNA molecule. TCRdb re-analysed the 5' RACE reads in MiXCR, keeping a single row per CDR3 protein. The sample lists around 780,000 distinct CDR3 sequences; roughly three fifths were seen once. General study points: As age increased, TCR beta diversity per million T cells fell in a roughly linear fashion.

On this clonotype itself: No antigen is known for it.

The sequenced sample was blood. The rearrangement joins TRBV15 to TRBJ2-4; TRBD1 or TRBD2 may be the D gene (5 bases each). The receptor's source is a man aged 35-49 years in good health. The CDR3 sequence is CATSRGRTENIQYF. The CDR3 bases are TGTGCCACCAGCAGGGGACGAACCGAAAACATTCAGTACTTC.